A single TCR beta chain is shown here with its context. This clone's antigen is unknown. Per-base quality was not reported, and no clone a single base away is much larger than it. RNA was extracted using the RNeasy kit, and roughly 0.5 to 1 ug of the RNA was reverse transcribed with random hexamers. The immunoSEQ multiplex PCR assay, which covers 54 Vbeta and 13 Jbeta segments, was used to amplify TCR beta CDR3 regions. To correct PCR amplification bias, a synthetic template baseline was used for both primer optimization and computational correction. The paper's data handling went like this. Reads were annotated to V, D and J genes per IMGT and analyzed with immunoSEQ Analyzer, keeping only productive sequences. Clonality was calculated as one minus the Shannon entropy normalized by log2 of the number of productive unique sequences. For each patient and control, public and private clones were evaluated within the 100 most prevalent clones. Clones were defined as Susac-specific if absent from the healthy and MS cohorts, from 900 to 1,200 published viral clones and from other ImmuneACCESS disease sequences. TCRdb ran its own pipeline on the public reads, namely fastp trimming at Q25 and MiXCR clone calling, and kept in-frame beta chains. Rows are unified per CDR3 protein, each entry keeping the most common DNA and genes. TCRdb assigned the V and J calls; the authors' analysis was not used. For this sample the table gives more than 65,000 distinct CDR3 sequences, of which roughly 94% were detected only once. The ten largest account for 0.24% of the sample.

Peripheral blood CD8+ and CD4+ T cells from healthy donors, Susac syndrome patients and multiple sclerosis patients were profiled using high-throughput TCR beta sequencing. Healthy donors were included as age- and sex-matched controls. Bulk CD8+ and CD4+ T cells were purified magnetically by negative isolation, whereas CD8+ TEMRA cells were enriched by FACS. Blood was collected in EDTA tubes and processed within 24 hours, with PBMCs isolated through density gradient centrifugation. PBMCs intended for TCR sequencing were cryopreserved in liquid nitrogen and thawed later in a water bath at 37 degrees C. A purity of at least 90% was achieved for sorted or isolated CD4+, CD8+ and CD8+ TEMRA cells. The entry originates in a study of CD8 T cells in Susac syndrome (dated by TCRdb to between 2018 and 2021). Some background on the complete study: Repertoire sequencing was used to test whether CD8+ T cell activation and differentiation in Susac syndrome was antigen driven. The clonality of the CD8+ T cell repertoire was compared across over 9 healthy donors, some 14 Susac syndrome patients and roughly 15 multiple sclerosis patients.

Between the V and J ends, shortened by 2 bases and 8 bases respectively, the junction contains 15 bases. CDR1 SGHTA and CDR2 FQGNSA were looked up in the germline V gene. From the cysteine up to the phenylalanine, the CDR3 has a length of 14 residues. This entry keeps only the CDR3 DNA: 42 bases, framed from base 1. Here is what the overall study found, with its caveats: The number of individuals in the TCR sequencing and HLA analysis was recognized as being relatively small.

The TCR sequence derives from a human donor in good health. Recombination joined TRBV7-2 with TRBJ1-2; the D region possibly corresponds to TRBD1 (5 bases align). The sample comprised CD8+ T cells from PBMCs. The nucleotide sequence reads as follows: TGTGCCAGCAGCTTATTTGGGACGGGCGAGGGCTACACCTTC. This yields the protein CASSLFGTGEGYTF.